This T cell receptor (beta chain) is from a study of T cell responses to AZD1222 COVID-19 vaccine. Trimming removed 2 bases at V and 1 base at J, with 14 bases between. The CDR3 extends over 16 amino acids. The germline CDR1 and CDR2 sequences are MDHEN and SYDVKM. Method: immunoSEQ multiplex PCR; TCRdb's copy keeps in-frame clones and lacks some. The sample lists some 95,000 clones; roughly 90% were seen once. This TCR was sampled from an adult in good health. The source material was peripheral blood, sampled on day 0 of MenACWY control vaccination. This rearrangement joins TRBV28 to TRBJ1-1, with D hard to call. CDR3 bases: TGTGCCAGCAGTTTAAGCCCGGGGATAGGGAACACTGAAGCTTTCTTT. Encoded protein: CASSLSPGIGNTEAFF.